Sequencing of this TCR beta chain was carried out in a study of cytomegalovirus exposure and HLA in healthy donors. Study details: The 120 or so validation repertoires were produced on the same platform as the roughly 720 repertoires of the first cohort. This was reported in a later analysis.

Regarding the study as a whole: According to the study, some 160 TCR beta chains were cytomegalovirus-associated.

With V trimmed by 11 bases and J by 7 bases, 12 bases remained unmatched. CDR3 size: 13 residues. From germline, CDR1 is ENHRY and CDR2 SYGVKD. On this clone: The target antigen is unknown.

The method was immunoSEQ multiplex PCR; TCRdb's version includes in-frame clones alone and lacks a portion of them. The data hold roughly 190,000 clones, with roughly 82% observed a single time. Sequences were obtained from PBMCs. The chain couples TRBV10-3 to TRBJ1-1, with 8 bases matching TRBD1. This clonotype was sampled from a woman between 18 and 29 years old in good health and CMV-seronegative. The chain's CDR3 is CAFTPRQGNEAFF. In nucleotides, the CDR3 is TGTGCCTTCACTCCGCGACAGGGGAATGAAGCTTTCTTT.